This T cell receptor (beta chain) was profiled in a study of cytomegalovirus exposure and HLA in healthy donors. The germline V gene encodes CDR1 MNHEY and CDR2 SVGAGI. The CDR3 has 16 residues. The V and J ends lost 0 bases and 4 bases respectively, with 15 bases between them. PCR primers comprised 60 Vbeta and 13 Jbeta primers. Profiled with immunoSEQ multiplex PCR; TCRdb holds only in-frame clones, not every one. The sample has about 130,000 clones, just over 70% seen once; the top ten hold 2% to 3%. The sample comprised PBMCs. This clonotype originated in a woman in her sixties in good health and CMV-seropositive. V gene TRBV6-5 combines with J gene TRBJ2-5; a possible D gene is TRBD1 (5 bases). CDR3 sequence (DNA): TGTGCCAGCAGTTACTCCCCCCAGGGCAAGGGAGAGACCCAGTACTTC. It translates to CASSYSPQGKGETQYF.